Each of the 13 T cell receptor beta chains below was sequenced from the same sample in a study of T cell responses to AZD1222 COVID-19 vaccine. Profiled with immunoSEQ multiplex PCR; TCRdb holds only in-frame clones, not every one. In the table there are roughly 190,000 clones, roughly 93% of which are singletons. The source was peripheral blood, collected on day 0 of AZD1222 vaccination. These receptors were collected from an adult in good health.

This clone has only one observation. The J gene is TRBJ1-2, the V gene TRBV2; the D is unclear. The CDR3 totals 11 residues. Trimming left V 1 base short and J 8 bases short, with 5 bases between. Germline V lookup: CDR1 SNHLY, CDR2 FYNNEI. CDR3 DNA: TGTGCCAGCAGTGAAGGGCAAGGCTACACCTTC. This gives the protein CASSEGQGYTF.

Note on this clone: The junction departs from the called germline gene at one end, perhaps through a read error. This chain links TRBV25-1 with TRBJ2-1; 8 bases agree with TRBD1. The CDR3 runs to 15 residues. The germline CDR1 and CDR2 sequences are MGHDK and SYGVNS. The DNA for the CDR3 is TGTGCCAGCAGTGAATCGTGGACAGGGTACAGTGAGCAGTTCTTC. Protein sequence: CASSESWTGYSEQFF.

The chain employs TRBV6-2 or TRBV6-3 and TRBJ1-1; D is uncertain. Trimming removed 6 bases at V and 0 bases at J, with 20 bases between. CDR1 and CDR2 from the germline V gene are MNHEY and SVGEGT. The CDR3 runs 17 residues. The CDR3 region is CASSLVSGDGLNTEAFF. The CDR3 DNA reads TGTGCCAGCAGCCTCGTTTCTGGAGACGGCCTGAACACTGAAGCTTTCTTT.

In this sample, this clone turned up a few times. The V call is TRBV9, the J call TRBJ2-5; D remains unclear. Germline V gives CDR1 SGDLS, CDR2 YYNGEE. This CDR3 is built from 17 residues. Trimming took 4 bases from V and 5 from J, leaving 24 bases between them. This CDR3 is CASSPQWDGGSYETQYF. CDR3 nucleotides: TGTGCCAGCAGCCCCCAGTGGGATGGCGGCTCCTACGAGACCCAGTACTTC.

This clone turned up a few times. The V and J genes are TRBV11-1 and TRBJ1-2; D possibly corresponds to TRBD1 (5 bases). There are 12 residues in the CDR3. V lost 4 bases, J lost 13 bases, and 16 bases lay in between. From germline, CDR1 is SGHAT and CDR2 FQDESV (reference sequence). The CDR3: CASSSDPTAGTF. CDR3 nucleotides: TGTGCCAGCAGCTCCGATCCGACAGCCGGCACCTTC.

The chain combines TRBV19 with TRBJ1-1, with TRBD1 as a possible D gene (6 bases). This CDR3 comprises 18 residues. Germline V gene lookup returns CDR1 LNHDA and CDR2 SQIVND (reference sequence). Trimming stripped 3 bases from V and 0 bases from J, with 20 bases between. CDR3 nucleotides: TGTGCCAGTAGTATCGGACAGTCCCATTTCAAAATGAACACTGAAGCTTTCTTT. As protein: CASSIGQSHFKMNTEAFF.

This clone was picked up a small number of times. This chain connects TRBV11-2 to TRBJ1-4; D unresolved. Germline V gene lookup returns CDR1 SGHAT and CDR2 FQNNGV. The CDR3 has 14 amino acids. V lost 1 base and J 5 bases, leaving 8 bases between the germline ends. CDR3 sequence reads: CASSLGVGNEKLFF. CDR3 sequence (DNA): TGTGCCAGCAGCTTAGGCGTGGGGAATGAAAAACTGTTTTTT.

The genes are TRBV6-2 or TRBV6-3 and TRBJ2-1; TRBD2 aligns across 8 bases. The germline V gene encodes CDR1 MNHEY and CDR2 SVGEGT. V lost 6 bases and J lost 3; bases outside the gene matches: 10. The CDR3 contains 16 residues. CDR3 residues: CASSPTLAGYYNEQFF. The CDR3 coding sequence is TGTGCCAGCAGCCCTACGTTAGCGGGGTACTACAATGAGCAGTTCTTC.

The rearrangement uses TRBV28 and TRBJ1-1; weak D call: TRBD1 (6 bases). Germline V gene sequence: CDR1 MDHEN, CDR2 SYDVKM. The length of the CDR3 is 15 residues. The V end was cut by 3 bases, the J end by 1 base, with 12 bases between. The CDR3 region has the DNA TGTGCCAGCAGTTTGCATGAGACAGGGAACACTGAAGCTTTCTTT. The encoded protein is CASSLHETGNTEAFF.

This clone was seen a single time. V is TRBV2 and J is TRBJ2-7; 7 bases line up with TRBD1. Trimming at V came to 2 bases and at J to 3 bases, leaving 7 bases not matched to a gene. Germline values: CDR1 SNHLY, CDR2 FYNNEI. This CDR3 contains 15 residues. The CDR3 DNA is TGTGCCAGCAGTGAACGACAGGGCAATTACTACGAGCAGTACTTC. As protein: CASSERQGNYYEQYF.

The CDR3 here is CSVEVQGLSLTF. CDR3 sequence (DNA): TGCAGCGTTGAAGTTCAGGGCCTGAGTTTGACCTTC. The chain uses TRBV29-1 and TRBJ1-2, with D possibly TRBD1 on 5 matching bases. Per germline, CDR1 SQVTM and CDR2 ANQGSEA. The CDR3 length is 12 residues. V was clipped by 1 base and J by 14 bases, with 17 bases between them.

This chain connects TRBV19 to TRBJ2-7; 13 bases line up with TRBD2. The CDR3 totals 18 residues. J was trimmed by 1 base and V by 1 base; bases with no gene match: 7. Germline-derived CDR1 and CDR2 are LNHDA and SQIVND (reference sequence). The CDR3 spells CASSIAGTSGKGSYEQYF. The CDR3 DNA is TGTGCCAGTAGTATAGCCGGGACTAGCGGGAAGGGGTCCTACGAGCAGTACTTC.

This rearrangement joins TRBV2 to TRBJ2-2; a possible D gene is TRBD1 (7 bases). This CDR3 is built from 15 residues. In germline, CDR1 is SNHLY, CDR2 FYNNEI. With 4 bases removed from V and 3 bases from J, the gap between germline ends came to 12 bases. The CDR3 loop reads CASSGGTDYTGELFF. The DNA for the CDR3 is TGTGCCAGCAGTGGCGGGACAGACTACACCGGGGAGCTGTTTTTT. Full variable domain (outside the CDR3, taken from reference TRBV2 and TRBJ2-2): EPEVTQTPSHQVTQMGQEVILRCVPISNHLYFYWYRQILGQKVEFLVSFYNNEISEKSEIFDDQFSVERPDGSNFTLKIRSTKLEDSAMYFCASSGGTDYTGELFFGEGSRLTVL.